This passage covers 27 T cell receptor beta chains from one sample sequenced in a study of PD-L1 blockade in urothelial cancer. Regarding time point: pretreatment peripheral blood. Here immunoSEQ multiplex PCR was the method, and the copy in TCRdb shows in-frame clones only, minus some. The sample lists tens of thousands of clones, roughly 76% occurring once. This specimen consisted of PBMCs, obtained around atezolizumab (anti-PD-L1) treatment. The receptors here all came from a man aged 65-85 years with urothelial cancer.

This clone was counted a few times. The V gene is TRBV4-3, the J gene TRBJ1-5; 9 bases map to TRBD1. After removal of 0 bases from V and 6 bases from J, the junction contained 9 bases not matched to a gene. The CDR3 is made up of 17 amino acids. Germline CDR1 LGHNA, CDR2 YSLEER. CDR3 sequence: CASSQDWGQGVGQPQHF. The CDR3 DNA reads TGCGCCAGCAGCCAAGATTGGGGACAGGGAGTGGGTCAGCCCCAGCATTTT.

This clone was counted between two and nine times. The chain carries TRBV9 and TRBJ2-7; a possible D gene is TRBD2 (6 bases). In germline, CDR1 is SGDLS, CDR2 YYNGEE. The V end was cut by 4 bases, the J end by 6 bases, with 11 bases between. The CDR3 runs to 12 residues. As DNA, the CDR3 is TGTGCCAGCAGCCAGACGGAGGGCGAGCAGTACTTC. It codes for CASSQTEGEQYF. Complete variable domain (other parts from reference TRBV9 and TRBJ2-7): DSGVTQTPKHLITATGQRVTLRCSPRSGDLSVYWYQQSLDQGLQFLIQYYNGEERAKGNILERFSAQQFPDLHSELNLSSLELGDSALYFCASSQTEGEQYFGPGTRLTVT.

The chain couples TRBV7-6 to TRBJ1-3; D unresolved. The CDR3 consists of 17 residues. Trimming removed 1 base at V and 4 bases at J, with 17 bases between. Germline loops: CDR1 SGHVS, CDR2 FNYEAQ. The CDR3: CASSLGSHPEGGNTIYF. As DNA, the CDR3 is TGTGCCAGCAGCTTAGGTTCGCACCCCGAGGGAGGAAACACCATATATTTT.

The V call is TRBV7-2, the J call TRBJ2-3; perhaps TRBD1 as D (6 bases). CDR1 and CDR2 from the germline V gene are SGHTA and FQGNSA. The V gene lost 3 bases and the J gene lost 9 bases, with 10 bases spanning the gap. The CDR3 totals 12 residues. The CDR3 DNA reads as TGTGCCAGCAGCTTGGGGGCTCAGACGCAGTATTTT. It translates to CASSLGAQTQYF.

The V and J genes are TRBV11-3 and TRBJ1-2; 8 positions agree with TRBD1. Germline values: CDR1 SGHNT, CDR2 YENEEA. The CDR3 has 15 amino acids. V shed 5 bases, J shed 5 bases, and the junction held 10 bases outside the gene matches. The CDR3 bases are TGTGCCAGCAGCCCCAGGGGGCGCAACCTTTATGGCTACACCTTC. This sequence encodes CASSPRGRNLYGYTF.

The chain is built from TRBV30 and TRBJ1-1, with D unclear. The CDR3 has 12 amino acids. The V gene's germline CDR1 is GTSNPN and CDR2 SVGIG (reference sequence). The V and J ends lost 4 bases and 0 bases respectively, with 6 bases between them. The CDR3 DNA reads TGTGCCTGGACAGACATGAACACTGAAGCTTTCTTT. Translated: CAWTDMNTEAFF. The variable domain in full, with the rest retrieved from reference TRBV30 and TRBJ1-1, is SQTIHQWPATLVQPVGSPLSLECTVEGTSNPNLYWYRQAAGRGLQLLFYSVGIGQISSEVPQNLSASRPQDRQFILSSKKLLLSDSGFYLCAWTDMNTEAFFGQGTRLTVV.

The J gene is TRBJ1-3, the V gene TRBV30, with D perhaps matching TRBD1 (5 bases). CDR1 is GTSNPN and CDR2 is SVGIG in the germline V gene (reference sequence). V shed 3 bases and J shed 5 bases, with 14 bases lying between them. The CDR3 contains 14 residues. CDR3 in DNA: TGTGCCTGGAGGGACACCTTGGACCGAAACACCATATATTTT. The encoded protein is CAWRDTLDRNTIYF.

The rearrangement joins TRBV6-5 to TRBJ2-5; 7 bases align to TRBD2. Germline CDR1 is MNHEY and CDR2 is SVGAGI. V trimming: 4 bases; J trimming: 2 bases; junction bases outside the gene matches: 4. The CDR3 has 14 residues. CDR3 region: CASSSGGLQETQYF. The CDR3 region has the DNA TGTGCCAGCAGTTCCGGGGGACTACAAGAGACCCAGTACTTC.

The chain uses TRBV13 and TRBJ1-2; TRBD1 matches at 10 bases. Losses at the gene ends were 5 bases for V and 4 bases for J; bases not matched to a gene: 7. CDR3 length equals 15 residues. Germline CDR1 and CDR2: PRHDT and FYEKMQ (reference sequence). CDR3: CASSLRDRGSYGYTF. The DNA for the CDR3 is TGTGCCAGCAGCCTCCGGGACAGGGGATCCTATGGCTACACCTTC.

This clone is a singleton in its sample. The chain links TRBV28 to TRBJ1-2, with 7 nucleotides matching TRBD1. Germline V gives CDR1 MDHEN, CDR2 SYDVKM. V lost 6 bases and J lost 2; bases outside the gene matches: 3. The CDR3 totals 13 residues. The CDR3 here is CASRFRGNYGYTF. CDR3 coding DNA: TGTGCCAGCAGATTCAGGGGGAACTATGGCTACACCTTC.

This clone has only one observation. The chain joins TRBV9 to TRBJ2-1, with 7 bases that match TRBD2. The germline V gene encodes CDR1 SGDLS and CDR2 YYNGEE. The CDR3 runs to 15 residues. V lost 3 bases to trimming and J lost 2 bases; unmatched junction nucleotides: 5. The CDR3 region has the DNA TGTGCCAGCAGCGCCTGGGAGGGAACCTACAATGAGCAGTTCTTC. Its protein product is CASSAWEGTYNEQFF.

The CDR3 loop is CASSLGGVGYEQYF. The CDR3 coding sequence is TGTGCCAGCAGCTTAGGGGGGGTTGGATACGAGCAGTACTTC. This rearrangement joins TRBV7-6 to TRBJ2-7; possibly TRBD2 for D (6 bases). The CDR3 spans 14 residues. Germline CDR1 reads SGHVS; CDR2 reads FNYEAQ. The ends were cut back, 1 base at V and 4 bases at J, with 11 bases in the middle.

The chain uses TRBV7-6 and TRBJ2-7; 9 bases align to TRBD1. The trim removed 0 bases at V and 1 base at J, leaving 4 bases unmatched. Germline V gene lookup returns CDR1 SGHVS and CDR2 FNYEAQ. The CDR3 runs to 16 residues. In nucleotides, the CDR3 is TGTGCCAGCAGCTTAGCGCGGGGACAGGGTTCCTACGAGCAGTACTTC. Its protein is CASSLARGQGSYEQYF. The full variable domain, completed using reference TRBV7-6 and TRBJ2-7, is GAGVSQSPRYKVTKRGQDVALRCDPISGHVSLYWYRQALGQGPEFLTYFNYEAQQDKSGLPNDRFSAERPEGSISTLTIQRTEQRDSAMYRCASSLARGQGSYEQYFGPGTRLTVT.

This chain uses TRBV18 with TRBJ2-1, with D tentatively TRBD2 (5 bases). CDR3 size: 15 residues. V was pared by 0 bases and J by 2 bases, with 8 bases between. From germline, CDR1 is KGHSH and CDR2 LQKENI. CDR3 sequence (DNA): TGTGCCAGCTCACCACCGAGCGGAACCTACAATGAGCAGTTCTTC. Protein product: CASSPPSGTYNEQFF.

V is TRBV2 and J is TRBJ2-1; TRBD1 agrees at 10 bases. The length of the CDR3 is 15 residues. J lost 4 bases, V lost 5 bases, and 5 bases had no gene match. Germline values: CDR1 SNHLY, CDR2 FYNNEI. The CDR3 region is CASSKGQGLYNEQFF. CDR3 DNA sequence: TGTGCCAGCAGTAAGGGACAGGGGCTTTACAATGAGCAGTTCTTC.

J is TRBJ1-3 and V is TRBV2; D remains unclear. The CDR3 runs to 14 residues. Trimming stripped 6 bases from V and 0 bases from J, with 9 bases between. Germline lookup yields CDR1 SNHLY and CDR2 FYNNEI. CDR3 sequence (DNA): TGTGCCAGCAGGGCGGAAAGCTCTGGAAACACCATATATTTT. This sequence encodes CASRAESSGNTIYF.

This chain uses TRBV27 with TRBJ1-1; 7 positions agree with TRBD1. Germline V gives CDR1 MNHEY, CDR2 SMNVEV (reference sequence). CDR3 length equals 14 residues. V trimming: 6 bases; J trimming: 6 bases; junction bases outside the gene matches: 10. The CDR3 sequence: CASRAGTVTAEAFF. The CDR3 bases are TGTGCCAGCAGGGCCGGGACAGTGACGGCTGAAGCTTTCTTT.

V usage is TRBV5-4 and J usage is TRBJ1-1; 7 bases align to TRBD1. Trimming at V came to 0 bases and at J to 6 bases, leaving 17 bases not matched to a gene. The germline V gene has CDR1 SGHNT and CDR2 YYREEE (reference sequence). This CDR3 has 18 amino acids. The CDR3 here is CASSLGFVRGRGDPEAFF. For the CDR3, the DNA is TGTGCCAGCAGCTTGGGTTTCGTTAGGGGGCGGGGTGACCCTGAAGCTTTCTTT.

V is TRBV7-2 and J is TRBJ2-7; D unresolved. This CDR3 spans 12 amino acids. The V gene lost 5 bases and the J gene lost 6 bases, with 11 bases spanning the gap. Germline-derived CDR1 and CDR2 are SGHTA and FQGNSA. This CDR3 reads CASSLSTAEQYF. The CDR3 DNA follows: TGTGCCAGCAGCCTTAGTACAGCCGAGCAGTACTTC.

The rearrangement joins TRBV5-1 to TRBJ1-6; D is unclear. The CDR3 contains 10 residues. Germline values: CDR1 SGHRS, CDR2 YFSETQ. Trimming removed 8 bases at V and 7 bases at J, with 4 bases between. CDR3 sequence reads: CARSNSPLHF. The CDR3 nucleotides read TGCGCCAGATCGAATTCACCCCTCCACTTT.

This rearrangement joins TRBV25-1 to TRBJ2-5, with 11 bases that match TRBD2. The ends lost 5 bases at V and 4 bases at J; junction bases unmatched: 6. The CDR3 loop spans 15 amino acids. CDR1 MGHDK and CDR2 SYGVNS come from the germline V gene. The CDR3 loop reads CASSPRGTSGETQYF. As DNA, the CDR3 is TGTGCCAGCAGTCCCCGAGGGACTAGCGGAGAGACCCAGTACTTC.

V usage is TRBV27 and J usage is TRBJ2-7; 11 bases fit TRBD2. Germline lookup yields CDR1 MNHEY and CDR2 SMNVEV (reference sequence). This CDR3 is built from 16 residues. V shed 0 bases and J 2 bases; nucleotides not matched to a gene: 3. CDR3: CASSLSGTSGPYEQYF. CDR3 DNA sequence: TGTGCCAGCAGTTTATCTGGGACTAGCGGACCCTACGAGCAGTACTTC.

The rearrangement joins TRBV7-9 to TRBJ1-6; the match to TRBD1 covers 10 bases. Germline CDR1 SEHNR, CDR2 FQNEAQ (reference sequence). V trimming: 1 base; J trimming: 10 bases; junction bases outside the gene matches: 4. The CDR3 is made up of 15 amino acids. The CDR3 sequence is CASSLGGDRGSPLHF. DNA of the CDR3: TGTGCCAGCAGCTTAGGTGGGGACAGGGGCTCACCCCTCCACTTT.

This clone was found once. The chain links TRBV5-1 to TRBJ1-3; D perhaps matches TRBD1 (6 bases). V lost 3 bases and J 1 base, leaving 11 bases between the germline ends. This CDR3 comprises 15 residues. The V gene's germline CDR1 is SGHRS and CDR2 YFSETQ. The CDR3 coding sequence is TGCGCCAGCAGCTCCTCAGGGGCATCTGGAAACACCATATATTTT. Translated: CASSSSGASGNTIYF.

This rearrangement joins TRBV4-2 to TRBJ2-3; the match to TRBD2 covers 9 bases. Trimming cost V 1 base and J 5 bases; bases outside gene matches: 1. CDR1 is LGHNA, CDR2 YNFKEQ, per germline. CDR3 size: 14 residues. Here the CDR3 reads CASSQGTSEDTQYF. In DNA, the CDR3 is TGTGCCAGCAGCCAAGGGACTAGCGAAGATACGCAGTATTTT.

This chain connects TRBV27 to TRBJ1-3; weak D call: TRBD1 (6 bases). Trimming removed 2 bases at V and 0 bases at J, with 8 bases between. Germline CDR1 reads MNHEY; CDR2 reads SMNVEV (reference sequence). This CDR3 contains 15 residues. CDR3 loop: CASSLQGSSGNTIYF. CDR3 nucleotide sequence: TGTGCCAGCAGTTTACAGGGGAGCTCTGGAAACACCATATATTTT.

The chain joins TRBV10-3 to TRBJ2-5; TRBD2 is a possible D gene (5 bases). The germline V gene encodes CDR1 ENHRY and CDR2 SYGVKD. Trimming left V 1 base short and J 3 bases short, with 9 bases between. This CDR3 is 14 amino acids long. Here the CDR3 reads CAISEYRAEETQYF. The CDR3 DNA reads as TGTGCCATCAGTGAGTATCGAGCGGAAGAGACCCAGTACTTC.